A single T cell receptor (beta chain) is shown here with its context. Germline V lookup: CDR1 LNHDA, CDR2 SQIVND (reference sequence). The CDR3 extends over 14 amino acids. V lost 1 base and J 0 bases, leaving 6 bases between the germline ends. The data were taken from a study of blood T cell repertoires in COVID-19. Study-wide context: The study drew acute and convalescent COVID-19 samples from the United States, Italy and Spain. T cells, B-cell-depleted T cells, or PBMCs supplied cDNA or gDNA.

Original methodology: It was from reference gene primer amplification that nucleated cell counts were estimated. Measured with immunoSEQ multiplex PCR; TCRdb has only the in-frame clones, and not every one. V and J calls and clone size are copied from that table; D and trimming were computed from the DNA. The data show approximately 290,000 clones, over 75% seen once. The rearrangement joins TRBV19 to TRBJ1-2; unclear D gene. This receptor was obtained from a woman aged 55-69 years with acute or convalescent COVID-19. The sequenced material came from peripheral blood. In nucleotides, the CDR3 is TGTGCCAGTAGTATAGTTGGAGCTAACTATGGCTACACCTTC. It translates to CASSIVGANYGYTF.